The 2 T cell receptor beta chains presented below share a single source sample, sequenced in a study of cytomegalovirus exposure and HLA in healthy donors. The PCR was carried out with 60 Vbeta primers and 13 Jbeta primers. Profiling relied on immunoSEQ multiplex PCR, and the TCRdb table lists in-frame clones only, not all of them. This sample has roughly 120,000 clones; 65% to 90% occur once, and the top ten carry around 2.2%. The specimen was PBMCs. These receptors originate from a woman aged 25 to 39 in good health and CMV-seronegative.

This chain joins TRBV5-5 and TRBJ2-7; TRBD1 matches 9 bases. The CDR3 totals 15 residues. From germline, CDR1 is SGHKS and CDR2 YYEKEE (reference sequence). V was pared by 9 bases and J by 5 bases, with 15 bases of the junction left unmatched. The DNA of the CDR3 is TGTGCCACCCGCGACGGGGGACAGGGTCGAAACGAGCAGTACTTC. It is translated as CATRDGGQGRNEQYF.

This chain connects TRBV13 to TRBJ1-1; TRBD1 matches at 7 bases. With 5 bases clipped from V and 6 bases from J, the junction kept 9 bases outside the gene matches. This CDR3 contains 14 residues. The V gene's germline CDR1 is PRHDT and CDR2 FYEKMQ (reference sequence). The CDR3 here is CASSPTGQGAEAFF. DNA of the CDR3: TGTGCCAGCAGCCCAACCGGGCAGGGGGCTGAAGCTTTCTTT. The full variable domain, with the rest looked up from reference TRBV13 and TRBJ1-1, is AAGVIQSPRHLIKEKRETATLKCYPIPRHDTVYWYQQGPGQDPQFLISFYEKMQSDKGSIPDRFSAQQFSDYHSELNMSSLELGDSALYFCASSPTGQGAEAFFGQGTRLTVV.